Listed here are 27 T cell receptor beta chains from one sample, sequenced in a study of graft-versus-host responses after intestinal transplantation. Assay: immunoSEQ multiplex PCR; the TCRdb copy retains only in-frame clones and omits some. This sample has about 100,000 clones, with roughly 89% found just once. These TCRs are of unknown antigen specificity. Specimen: unstimulated CD4+ T cells sorted from spleen or lymph node cells, collected before transplant. The receptors come from a human donor who was the organ donor for an intestinal transplant.

In its sample, this clone was seen once. The chain carries TRBV10-3 and TRBJ2-7; no clear D gene. The V end was cut by 4 bases, the J end by 1 base, with 5 bases between. Looked up from germline, CDR1 is ENHRY and CDR2 is SYGVKD. The CDR3 runs 12 residues. CDR3 bases: TGTGCCATCAGTGCCTCTTCCTACGAGCAGTACTTC. Protein sequence: CAISASSYEQYF.

The chain has TRBV7-9 and TRBJ1-1; a weak D match, TRBD1 (6 bases). Between the trimmed V and J ends, which lost 1 base and 5 bases, there was a span of 14 bases. There are 15 residues in the CDR3. The germline CDR1 and CDR2 sequences are SEHNR and FQNEAQ (reference sequence). CDR3 nucleotides: TGTGCCAGCAGCTTAGACGGGGACAAGAAGACTGAAGCTTTCTTT. Translating gives CASSLDGDKKTEAFF.

The chain uses TRBV19 and TRBJ1-2, with a weak D call TRBD1 (6 bases). The germline gives CDR1 LNHDA, CDR2 SQIVND (reference sequence). The CDR3 has 13 amino acids. Trimming shortened V by 3 bases and J by 8 bases, and 13 bases separated the two germline ends. The CDR3 loop is CASSIGGRGGYTF. DNA of the CDR3: TGTGCCAGTAGTATCGGGGGGCGAGGAGGCTACACCTTC.

V usage is TRBV4-1 and J usage is TRBJ2-5; TRBD1 or TRBD2 may be the D gene (6 bases each). The germline V and J ends were trimmed by 4 bases and 1 base, with 13 bases remaining between them. Germline CDR1 reads MGHRA; CDR2 reads YSYEKL. This CDR3 is 15 amino acids long. CDR3 amino acids: CASSRPGALQETQYF. The CDR3 nucleotides are TGCGCCAGCAGCCGCCCGGGGGCTCTCCAAGAGACCCAGTACTTC.

The gene calls are TRBV18 and TRBJ1-2; TRBD1 agrees at 8 bases. V gave up 3 bases and J gave up 2 bases; unmatched junction bases: 11. Per the germline V gene, CDR1 is KGHSH and CDR2 is LQKENI. The length of the CDR3 is 17 residues. This CDR3 is CASSPTGGGNPNYGYTF. As DNA, the CDR3 is TGTGCCAGCTCACCTACAGGGGGTGGGAATCCAAACTATGGCTACACCTTC.

The chain carries TRBV21-1 and TRBJ2-5; the table calls TRBD2, which could not be checked here. TRBV21-1 is an annotated pseudogene. The CDR3 sequence is 16 residues long. The CDR3 reads CASSKPGGRREETQYF. The CDR3 DNA sequence: TGTGCCAGCAGCAAACCGGGGGGTCGGAGGGAAGAGACCCAGTACTTC.

This rearrangement joins TRBV30 to TRBJ1-3, with D unclear. Trimming shortened V by 0 bases and J by 4 bases, and 7 bases separated the two germline ends. CDR3 length: 13 amino acids. Germline V gene lookup returns CDR1 GTSNPN and CDR2 SVGIG (reference sequence). In nucleotides, the CDR3 is TGTGCCTGGAGTGTACGGAGGGGAAACACCATATATTTT. It yields the protein CAWSVRRGNTIYF.

The chain employs TRBV19 and TRBJ2-3; 7 bases are a match to TRBD2. Germline V gene lookup returns CDR1 LNHDA and CDR2 SQIVND (reference sequence). The ends lost 6 bases at V and 0 bases at J; junction bases unmatched: 15. The CDR3 spans 18 residues. The CDR3 is CASRPNRGGSGSTDTQYF. CDR3 sequence (DNA): TGTGCCAGTAGGCCAAATCGCGGCGGGAGCGGCAGCACAGATACGCAGTATTTT.

This clone was detected only once. CDR3 sequence (DNA): TGTGCCAGCAGCGCCCGCGCGGGAGGCACAGATACGCAGTATTTT. It is translated as CASSARAGGTDTQYF. The V gene is TRBV9, the J gene TRBJ2-3, with 7 bases matching TRBD2. This CDR3 contains 15 residues. Germline V gives CDR1 SGDLS, CDR2 YYNGEE. With V trimmed by 3 bases and J by 1 base, 5 bases remained unmatched.

The chain links TRBV19 to TRBJ1-3; 8 positions match TRBD1. The CDR3 has 14 amino acids. The ends lost 9 bases at V and 4 bases at J; junction bases unmatched: 8. CDR1 is LNHDA and CDR2 is SQIVND in the germline V gene (reference sequence). The CDR3, as DNA: TGTGCCAGCCTATTGACAGGGGCAGGAAACACCATATATTTT. This encodes CASLLTGAGNTIYF.

The CDR3 DNA reads TGTGCCAGCAGCTTGCGCGGGACTAGAAACACAGATACGCAGTATTTT. Translated: CASSLRGTRNTDTQYF. This chain links TRBV5-5 with TRBJ2-3, with 8 positions matching TRBD2. CDR1 is SGHKS and CDR2 is YYEKEE in the germline V gene (reference sequence). The CDR3 sequence is 16 residues long. V gave up 1 base and J gave up 2 bases; unmatched junction bases: 6.

There are a few counts of this clone. The chain carries TRBV6-1 and TRBJ1-6, with D maybe TRBD1 (6 bases). The CDR3 runs to 15 residues. Germline V gene data show CDR1 as MNHNS and CDR2 as SASEGT. V lost 1 base to trimming and J lost 7 bases, with 11 bases between them. The CDR3 loop is CASSEVPGANSPLHF. CDR3 DNA: TGTGCCAGCAGTGAAGTTCCGGGGGCCAATTCACCCCTCCACTTT.

This chain connects TRBV7-3 to TRBJ1-6; possible D gene TRBD1, 5 bases. The V gene's germline CDR1 is SGHTA and CDR2 FQGTGA. With 2 bases removed from V and 6 bases from J, the gap between germline ends came to 11 bases. The CDR3 sequence is 15 residues long. CDR3 DNA sequence: TGTGCCAGCAGCTTATCGGGACGGACTAATTCACCCCTCCACTTT. It codes for CASSLSGRTNSPLHF.

The table lists this clone with a count of one. The chain links TRBV11-2 to TRBJ2-1; no reliable D call. CDR1 and CDR2 (germline): SGHAT, FQNNGV. Trimming pared 0 bases from V and 10 bases from J, leaving 10 bases between. This CDR3 spans 13 amino acids. CDR3: CASSLDLLVEQFF. CDR3 in DNA: TGTGCCAGCAGCTTAGATCTACTGGTAGAGCAGTTCTTC.

The chain joins TRBV19 to TRBJ2-7, with D tentatively TRBD2 (5 bases). The V end was cut by 5 bases, the J end by 2 bases, with 16 bases between. The CDR3 is 15 amino acids. The germline V gene encodes CDR1 LNHDA and CDR2 SQIVND (reference sequence). CDR3 nucleotides: TGTGCCAGTAGTGTGCGGGCCCTCACACCCTACGAGCAGTACTTC. It is translated as CASSVRALTPYEQYF.

The chain uses TRBV21-1 and TRBJ2-1; TRBD2 is taken as the D call from the table, unchecked against the DNA. TRBV21-1 is a pseudogene locus. There are 15 residues in the CDR3. This chain's CDR3 is CAGWEGSEKTDEQFF. CDR3 nucleotide sequence: TGTGCCGGGTGGGAAGGTAGCGAGAAAACCGATGAGCAGTTCTTC.

The CDR3 nucleotides are TGTGCCAGCTCACAGAGCCAGGGGTTTGGCTCAACTAATGAAAAACTGTTTTTT. Translation gives CASSQSQGFGSTNEKLFF. This chain connects TRBV18 to TRBJ1-4, with D possibly being TRBD1 (6 bases). The CDR3 contains 18 residues. V was trimmed by 4 bases and J by 0 bases, leaving 18 bases between them. Germline V gene sequence: CDR1 KGHSH, CDR2 LQKENI.

J is TRBJ1-1 and V is TRBV10-2; D is unclear. V lost 5 bases and J 1 base, leaving 8 bases between the germline ends. The length of the CDR3 is 13 residues. From germline, CDR1 is WSHSY and CDR2 SAAADI. The CDR3 sequence is CASSTASNTEAFF. The CDR3 DNA is TGCGCCAGCAGTACGGCCTCGAACACTGAAGCTTTCTTT.

J is TRBJ1-1 and V is TRBV6-5, with TRBD1 as a possible D gene (5 bases). V shed 0 bases and J shed 0 bases, with 8 bases lying between them. The CDR3 is 15 residues long. Germline CDR1 reads MNHEY; CDR2 reads SVGAGI. The CDR3 loop reads CASSYSMDMNTEAFF. In DNA form, the CDR3 reads TGTGCCAGCAGTTACTCGATGGACATGAACACTGAAGCTTTCTTT.

J is TRBJ1-5 and V is TRBV6-5; 7 bases align to TRBD1. Per the germline V gene, CDR1 is MNHEY and CDR2 is SVGAGI. The CDR3 is 14 amino acids. With 10 bases clipped from V and 3 bases from J, the junction kept 9 bases outside the gene matches. The CDR3 DNA sequence: TGTGCCACCGGGACAGCCTCCGTCAATCAGCCCCAGCATTTT. The encoded protein is CATGTASVNQPQHF.

The gene calls are TRBV5-1 and TRBJ2-3; 8 bases agree with TRBD1. Germline CDR1 and CDR2: SGHRS and YFSETQ. The V and J ends lost 6 bases and 0 bases, in that order; junction bases with no gene match: 6. CDR3 length: 15 residues. CDR3 nucleotides: TGCGCCAGCACCGAGACAGGGGAGAGCACAGATACGCAGTATTTT. Translation: CASTETGESTDTQYF. Variable domain in full (rest from reference TRBV5-1 and TRBJ2-3): KAGVTQTPRYLIKTRGQQVTLSCSPISGHRSVSWYQQTPGQGLQFLFEYFSETQRNKGNFPGRFSGRQFSNSRSEMNVSTLELGDSALYLCASTETGESTDTQYFGPGTRLTVL.

The chain is built from TRBV28 and TRBJ2-5; D ambiguous. The J call may be incorrect, as the DNA end agrees better with TRBJ2-7. Germline lookup yields CDR1 MDHEN and CDR2 SYDVKM. CDR3 length: 13 amino acids. CDR3 sequence (DNA): TGTGCCAGCGCGCACGAAATTTCCTACGAGCAGTACTTC. Translated, it gives CASAHEISYEQYF.

CDR3 region: CASSFPTRLAGVYEQFF. CDR3 bases: TGTGCCAGCAGCTTCCCTACCCGACTAGCGGGAGTGTATGAGCAGTTCTTC. The chain recombines TRBV5-6 with TRBJ2-1; the match to TRBD2 covers 12 bases. The length of the CDR3 is 17 residues. The germline CDR1 and CDR2 sequences are SGHDT and YYEEEE. The ends lost 2 bases at V and 8 bases at J; junction bases unmatched: 11.

This clone was seen a handful of times. The chain uses TRBV5-4 and TRBJ1-2, with D perhaps TRBD1 (6 bases). CDR1 and CDR2 (germline): SGHNT, YYREEE (reference sequence). V lost 4 bases, J lost 6 bases, and 16 bases lay in between. CDR3 length: 14 residues. The CDR3 region is CASSPGQLRHGYTF. The CDR3 nucleotides are TGTGCCAGCAGCCCAGGACAGCTTAGGCATGGCTACACCTTC. Based on the CDR3 plus reference TRBV5-4 and TRBJ1-2, the full variable domain is ETGVTQSPTHLIKTRGQQVTLRCSSQSGHNTVSWYQQALGQGPQFIFQYYREEENGRGNFPPRFSGLQFPNYSSELNVNALELDDSALYLCASSPGQLRHGYTFGSGTRLTVV.

As for this clone: Additional DNA sequences in this sample encode the identical CDR3. The chain carries TRBV6-1 and TRBJ1-5; 9 positions match TRBD1. Germline V CDR1 and CDR2: MNHNS, SASEGT. Losses at the gene ends were 6 bases for V and 4 bases for J; bases not matched to a gene: 7. The length of the CDR3 is 15 residues. The DNA for the CDR3 is TGTGCCAGCAGCGGTGGACAGGGGAGGAATCAGCCCCAGCATTTT. Residues: CASSGGQGRNQPQHF.

This chain connects TRBV6-6 to TRBJ1-1, with D tentatively TRBD1 (6 bases). Deletions cut 4 bases from V and 5 bases from J, with 17 bases between. The germline V gene has CDR1 MNHNY and CDR2 SVGAGI (reference sequence). There are 15 residues in the CDR3. The CDR3 here is CASSLSGQGGTEAFF. The CDR3 region has the DNA TGTGCCAGCAGTTTATCGGGACAAGGTGGGACTGAAGCTTTCTTT.

The CDR3 here is CASSLLYNSPLHF. In DNA, the CDR3 is TGTGCCAGCAGCTTATTATATAATTCACCCCTCCACTTT. V and J are TRBV5-7 and TRBJ1-6; D gene ambiguous. TRBV5-7 is identified as an open reading frame with a role that is uncertain. V dropped 2 bases and J dropped 4 bases, with 4 bases sitting between them. This CDR3 has 13 residues.